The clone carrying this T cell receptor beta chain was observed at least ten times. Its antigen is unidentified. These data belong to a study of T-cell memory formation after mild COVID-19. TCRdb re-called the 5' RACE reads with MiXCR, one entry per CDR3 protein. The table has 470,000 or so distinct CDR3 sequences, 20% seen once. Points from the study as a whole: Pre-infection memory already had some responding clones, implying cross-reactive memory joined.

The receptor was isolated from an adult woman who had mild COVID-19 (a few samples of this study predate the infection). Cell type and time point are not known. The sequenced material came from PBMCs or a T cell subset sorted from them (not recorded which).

In DNA form, the CDR3 reads TGCGCCAGCAGCTTGGAGGCGGGAGTGCTTTACGAGCAGTACTTC. It specifies CASSLEAGVLYEQYF. This chain joins TRBV5-1 and TRBJ2-7, with TRBD2 matching over 7 bases. Germline CDR1 is SGHRS and CDR2 is YFSETQ. The CDR3 is 15 residues long. The V and J ends lost 0 bases and 4 bases, in that order; junction bases with no gene match: 7.